This TCR beta chain was found in a study of cytomegalovirus exposure and HLA in healthy donors. Both 60 Vbeta primers and 13 Jbeta primers went into the PCR. Profiling relied on immunoSEQ multiplex PCR, and the TCRdb table lists in-frame clones only, not all of them. The sample lists about 130,000 clones; roughly 80% were seen once. The CDR3 sequence is 15 residues long. The sequence was collected from a boy between 5 and 17 years old in good health and CMV-seronegative. The rearrangement joins TRBV21-1 to TRBJ2-7; TRBD1 reflects the table's D call only, with no check against the DNA. TRBV21-1 is tagged as a pseudogene. Input material: PBMCs. The CDR3 loop reads CASSRDRGVTYEQYF. The CDR3 DNA reads as TGTGCCAGCAGCAGGGACAGGGGCGTAACCTACGAGCAGTACTTC.